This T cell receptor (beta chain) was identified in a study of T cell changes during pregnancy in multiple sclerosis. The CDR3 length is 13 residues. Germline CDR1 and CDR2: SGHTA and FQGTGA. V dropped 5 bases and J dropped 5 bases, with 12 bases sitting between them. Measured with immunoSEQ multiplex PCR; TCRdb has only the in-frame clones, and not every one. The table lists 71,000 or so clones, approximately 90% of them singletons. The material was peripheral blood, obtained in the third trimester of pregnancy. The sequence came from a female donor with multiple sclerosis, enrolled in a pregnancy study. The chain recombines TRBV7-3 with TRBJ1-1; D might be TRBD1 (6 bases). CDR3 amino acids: CASSIQGETEAFF. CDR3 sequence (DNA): TGTGCCAGCAGCATACAGGGTGAGACTGAAGCTTTCTTT. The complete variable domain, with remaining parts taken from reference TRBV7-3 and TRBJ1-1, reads GAGVSQTPSNKVTEKGKYVELRCDPISGHTALYWYRQSLGQGPEFLIYFQGTGAADDSGLPNDRFFAVRPEGSVSTLKIQRTERGDSAVYLCASSIQGETEAFFGQGTRLTVV.